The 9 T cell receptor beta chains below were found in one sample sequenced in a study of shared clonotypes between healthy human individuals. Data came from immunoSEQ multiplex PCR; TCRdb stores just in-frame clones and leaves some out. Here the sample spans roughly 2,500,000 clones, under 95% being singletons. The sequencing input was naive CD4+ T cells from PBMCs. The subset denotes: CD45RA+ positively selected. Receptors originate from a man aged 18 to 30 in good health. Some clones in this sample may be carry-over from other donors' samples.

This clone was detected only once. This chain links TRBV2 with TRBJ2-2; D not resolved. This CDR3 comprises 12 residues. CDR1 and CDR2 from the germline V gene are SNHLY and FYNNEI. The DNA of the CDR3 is TGTGCTTTAGCAGGAGACACCGGGGAGCTGTTTTTT. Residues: CALAGDTGELFF.

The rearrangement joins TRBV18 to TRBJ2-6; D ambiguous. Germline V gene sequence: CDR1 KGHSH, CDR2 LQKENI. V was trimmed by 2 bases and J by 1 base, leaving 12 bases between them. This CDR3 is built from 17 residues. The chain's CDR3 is CASSPFLLDSGANVLTF. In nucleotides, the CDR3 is TGTGCCAGCTCACCATTCCTGCTTGATTCTGGGGCCAACGTCCTGACTTTC. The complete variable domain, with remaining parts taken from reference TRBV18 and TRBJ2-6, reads NAGVMQNPRHLVRRRGQEARLRCSPMKGHSHVYWYRQLPEEGLKFMVYLQKENIIDESGMPKERFSAEFPKEGPSILRIQQVVRGDSAAYFCASSPFLLDSGANVLTFGAGSRLTVL.

The CDR3 coding sequence is TGTGCCAGCAAGGGGTGGGAGGTGGGAACTGAAGCTTTCTTT. Translation: CASKGWEVGTEAFF. The chain is built from TRBV25-1 and TRBJ1-1; the D gene is possibly TRBD1 (5 bases). V was trimmed by 7 bases and J by 5 bases, leaving 17 bases between them. Germline-derived CDR1 and CDR2 are MGHDK and SYGVNS. The length of the CDR3 is 14 residues.

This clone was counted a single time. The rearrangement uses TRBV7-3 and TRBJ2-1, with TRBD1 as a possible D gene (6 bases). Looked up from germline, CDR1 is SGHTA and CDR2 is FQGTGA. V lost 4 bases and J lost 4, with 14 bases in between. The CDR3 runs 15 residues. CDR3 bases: TGTGCCAGCAGCTCCTCTATTAGGGGGTACAATGAGCAGTTCTTC. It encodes CASSSSIRGYNEQFF.

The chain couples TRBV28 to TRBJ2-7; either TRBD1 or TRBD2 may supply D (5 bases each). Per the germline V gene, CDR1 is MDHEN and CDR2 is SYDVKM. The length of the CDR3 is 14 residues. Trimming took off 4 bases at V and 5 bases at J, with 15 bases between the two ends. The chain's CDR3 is CASSSPSRGDEQYF. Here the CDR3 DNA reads TGTGCCAGCAGTTCCCCTAGCCGGGGCGACGAGCAGTACTTC.

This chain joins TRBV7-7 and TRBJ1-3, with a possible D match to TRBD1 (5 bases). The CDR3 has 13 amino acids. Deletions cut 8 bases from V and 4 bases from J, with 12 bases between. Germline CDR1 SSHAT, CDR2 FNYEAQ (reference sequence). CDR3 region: CASGGAPGNTIYF. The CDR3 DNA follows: TGTGCCAGCGGAGGGGCGCCAGGAAACACCATATATTTT.

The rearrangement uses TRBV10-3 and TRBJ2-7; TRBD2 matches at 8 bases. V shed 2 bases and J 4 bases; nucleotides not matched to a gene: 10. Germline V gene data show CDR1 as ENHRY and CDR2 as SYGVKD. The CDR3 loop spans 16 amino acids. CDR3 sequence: CAISEPGGAGLYEQYF. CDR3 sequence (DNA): TGTGCCATCAGTGAGCCGGGGGGGGCAGGACTATACGAGCAGTACTTC.

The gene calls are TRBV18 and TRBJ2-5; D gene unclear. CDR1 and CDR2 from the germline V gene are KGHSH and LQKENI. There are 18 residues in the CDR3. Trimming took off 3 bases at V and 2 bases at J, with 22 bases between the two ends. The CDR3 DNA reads TGTGCCAGCTCACCTTTCCGGGTCCCAAAGACCCTACAAGAGACCCAGTACTTC. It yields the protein CASSPFRVPKTLQETQYF.

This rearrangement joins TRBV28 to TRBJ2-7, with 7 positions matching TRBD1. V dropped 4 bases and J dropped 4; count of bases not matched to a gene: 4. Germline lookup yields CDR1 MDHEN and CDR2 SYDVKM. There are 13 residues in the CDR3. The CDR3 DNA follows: TGTGCCAGCAGTTACCCACAGGGGTACGAGCAGTACTTC. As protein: CASSYPQGYEQYF.